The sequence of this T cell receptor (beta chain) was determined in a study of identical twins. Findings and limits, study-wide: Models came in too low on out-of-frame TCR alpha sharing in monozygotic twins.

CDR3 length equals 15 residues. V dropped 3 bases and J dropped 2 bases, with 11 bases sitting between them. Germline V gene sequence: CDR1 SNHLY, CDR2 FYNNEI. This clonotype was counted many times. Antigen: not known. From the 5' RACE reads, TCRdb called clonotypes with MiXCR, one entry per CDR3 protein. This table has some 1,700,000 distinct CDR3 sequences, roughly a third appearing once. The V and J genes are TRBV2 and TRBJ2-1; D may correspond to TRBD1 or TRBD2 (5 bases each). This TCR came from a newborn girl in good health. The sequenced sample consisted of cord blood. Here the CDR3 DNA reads TGTGCCAGCAGTGAGGGGACCCGCGCCTACAATGAGCAGTTCTTC. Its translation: CASSEGTRAYNEQFF.